Following are 31 T cell receptor beta chains from one sample sequenced in a study of control samples from healthy donors and cancer patients. This table comes from immunoSEQ multiplex PCR, and its TCRdb copy is limited to in-frame clones, with some not included. Of tens of thousands of clones detected, about 80% appear once; the ten largest clones hold 2.5% to 3%. The material sequenced was PBMCs. Every receptor here comes from a woman aged 50 to 60 with lung cancer.

The chain is built from TRBV19 and TRBJ1-2; 8 nucleotides align to TRBD1. This CDR3 region has 14 residues. Trimming took 4 bases from V and 6 from J; bases not matched to a gene: 7. Germline loops: CDR1 LNHDA, CDR2 SQIVND (reference sequence). The CDR3: CASSRTGHGDGYTF. Here the CDR3 DNA reads TGTGCCAGTAGTAGGACAGGGCATGGAGATGGCTACACCTTC.

This clone was detected only a few times. The gene calls are TRBV5-1 and TRBJ2-2; no definite D call. The CDR3 has 13 amino acids. Between the trimmed V and J ends, which lost 0 bases and 5 bases, there was a span of 5 bases. Germline CDR1 and CDR2: SGHRS and YFSETQ. The CDR3 protein is CASSLAETGELFF. The CDR3 DNA reads as TGCGCCAGCAGCTTGGCGGAGACCGGGGAGCTGTTTTTT.

This clone has a single count. The chain combines TRBV7-9 with TRBJ1-2; 7 nucleotides align to TRBD1. The CDR3 is 17 residues long. The trim removed 3 bases at V and 1 base at J, leaving 11 bases unmatched. CDR1 is SEHNR and CDR2 is FQNEAQ in the germline V gene (reference sequence). CDR3 in amino acids: CASSFGDSPRGNYGYTF. CDR3 in DNA: TGTGCCAGCAGCTTTGGGGACAGTCCACGGGGTAACTATGGCTACACCTTC.

This clone has only a few counts. The rearrangement uses TRBV6-5 and TRBJ2-7; D not certain. CDR1 and CDR2 from the germline V gene are MNHEY and SVGAGI. CDR3 length: 15 amino acids. The V gene lost 6 bases and the J gene lost 3 bases, with 18 bases spanning the gap. CDR3 bases: TGTGCCAGCAGCCAAAGCGTTCATCCCAACTACGAGCAGTACTTC. The encoded protein is CASSQSVHPNYEQYF.

The V gene is TRBV7-2, the J gene TRBJ2-2, with 7 bases fitting TRBD2. CDR1 and CDR2 (germline): SGHTA, FQGNSA. This CDR3 is built from 14 residues. With V trimmed by 1 base and J by 4 bases, 0 bases remained unmatched. The CDR3 DNA reads as TGTGCCAGCAGCTTAGGACTAGCCACCGGGGAGCTGTTTTTT. This encodes CASSLGLATGELFF.

The V and J genes are TRBV6-5 and TRBJ1-3; D ambiguous. Germline V gene sequence: CDR1 MNHEY, CDR2 SVGAGI. V lost 8 bases to trimming and J lost 2 bases, with 7 bases between them. CDR3 length equals 12 residues. CDR3 nucleotides: TGTGCCAGCTCGACCGCTGGAAACACCATATATTTT. It encodes CASSTAGNTIYF.

The chain uses TRBV7-9 and TRBJ2-2; D is unresolved. CDR1 is SEHNR and CDR2 is FQNEAQ in the germline V gene (reference sequence). The CDR3 loop spans 15 amino acids. Trimming cost V 1 base and J 0 bases, with 6 bases left between them. CDR3 protein: CASSLVTANTGELFF. CDR3 DNA sequence: TGTGCCAGCAGCTTAGTGACCGCGAACACCGGGGAGCTGTTTTTT.

The chain has TRBV9 and TRBJ2-5; D is tentatively TRBD1 or TRBD2 (7 bases each). This CDR3 has 14 residues. Germline CDR1 reads SGDLS; CDR2 reads YYNGEE. Trimming pared 4 bases from V and 5 bases from J, leaving 15 bases between. The CDR3 region is CASSPGGGWETQYF. The CDR3 nucleotides are TGTGCCAGCAGCCCAGGGGGGGGCTGGGAGACCCAGTACTTC.

The rearrangement uses TRBV7-2 and TRBJ1-1; D unclear. Germline CDR1 SGHTA, CDR2 FQGNSA. V lost 0 bases to trimming and J lost 0 bases, with 8 bases between them. The CDR3 is 15 amino acids. This CDR3 reads CASSLASSMNTEAFF. CDR3 sequence (DNA): TGTGCCAGCAGCTTAGCGAGTTCAATGAACACTGAAGCTTTCTTT.

The rearrangement uses TRBV27 and TRBJ2-7; unclear D gene. V lost 2 bases and J lost 2, with 10 bases in between. This CDR3 spans 14 amino acids. Germline assignment: CDR1 MNHEY and CDR2 SMNVEV (reference sequence). DNA of the CDR3: TGTGCCAGCAGTTTACAACCTCCCACCTACGAGCAGTACTTC. Its protein is CASSLQPPTYEQYF.

The V gene is TRBV5-5, the J gene TRBJ1-2; no clear D gene. CDR1 is SGHKS and CDR2 is YYEKEE in the germline V gene (reference sequence). V lost 4 bases and J lost 3, with 13 bases in between. CDR3 size: 14 residues. DNA of the CDR3: TGTGCCAGCAGCCCAGGTTCGGGAGACTATGGCTACACCTTC. It specifies CASSPGSGDYGYTF.

Worth noting for this clone: The same CDR3 is also encoded by other DNA sequences in this sample. The chain employs TRBV4-1 and TRBJ2-3; 12 bases agree with TRBD2. V lost 1 base and J lost 2; bases outside the gene matches: 4. Germline V gene data show CDR1 as MGHRA and CDR2 as YSYEKL. The CDR3 consists of 17 residues. Here the CDR3 DNA reads TGCGCCAGCAGCCAAGGACCTAGCGGGGGGGCCACAGATACGCAGTATTTT. This translates into CASSQGPSGGATDTQYF.

The V gene is TRBV27, the J gene TRBJ2-2; possible D gene TRBD1, 6 bases. The germline V gene has CDR1 MNHEY and CDR2 SMNVEV (reference sequence). The CDR3 contains 12 residues. The V gene lost 5 bases and the J gene lost 8 bases, with 9 bases spanning the gap. CDR3 loop: CASSPGQGELFF. CDR3 nucleotide sequence: TGTGCCAGCAGTCCCGGACAGGGGGAGCTGTTTTTT.

This clone was recorded only once. Here the CDR3 reads CASSPQGTGHAGELFF. For the CDR3, the DNA is TGTGCCAGCTCACCCCAGGGAACAGGGCATGCCGGGGAGCTGTTTTTT. The chain links TRBV18 to TRBJ2-2, with a possible D match to TRBD1 (6 bases). The germline V gene encodes CDR1 KGHSH and CDR2 LQKENI. The CDR3 loop spans 16 amino acids. Trimming cost V 3 bases and J 6 bases, with 17 bases left between them.

The CDR3 is CATSDSGTANYGYTF. CDR3 sequence (DNA): TGTGCCACCAGTGATTCCGGGACAGCTAACTATGGCTACACCTTC. This chain connects TRBV24-1 to TRBJ1-2; 7 positions agree with TRBD1. This CDR3 region has 15 residues. The junction had 2 bases not matched to a gene; V was cut back by 2 bases and J by 0 bases. In germline, CDR1 is KGHDR, CDR2 SFDVKD.

The chain has TRBV6-1 and TRBJ2-5; D call uncertain. Germline V lookup: CDR1 MNHNS, CDR2 SASEGT. This CDR3 has 14 amino acids. The ends were cut back, 2 bases at V and 2 bases at J, with 9 bases in the middle. Written as DNA, the CDR3 is TGTGCCAGCAGTGAAAGGCCTACTCAAGAGACCCAGTACTTC. This gives the protein CASSERPTQETQYF.

The chain uses TRBV5-4 and TRBJ2-4; D not certain. Germline lookup yields CDR1 SGHNT and CDR2 YYREEE (reference sequence). V lost 0 bases and J 8 bases, leaving 6 bases between the germline ends. This CDR3 has 12 residues. The CDR3 reads CASSLGVDIQYF. The CDR3 DNA is TGTGCCAGCAGCTTGGGGGTAGACATTCAGTACTTC.

This chain links TRBV10-3 with TRBJ1-2, with D hard to call. The CDR3 covers 13 residues. Trimming cost V 4 bases and J 1 base, with 7 bases left between them. The V gene's germline CDR1 is ENHRY and CDR2 SYGVKD. The CDR3 region is CAISVSNNYGYTF. CDR3 nucleotides: TGTGCCATCAGTGTGTCCAATAACTATGGCTACACCTTC.

The J gene is TRBJ1-1, the V gene TRBV6-5; D gene uncertain. This CDR3 contains 13 residues. V lost 2 bases to trimming and J lost 10 bases, with 14 bases between them. Germline V lookup: CDR1 MNHEY, CDR2 SVGAGI. CDR3 nucleotides: TGTGCCAGCAGTTACACACCAGCGGAGGGAGCTTTCTTT. It yields the protein CASSYTPAEGAFF.

CDR3 protein: CASRADRIEAFF. CDR3 coding DNA: TGTGCCAGCAGAGCGGACAGGATTGAAGCTTTCTTT. The chain uses TRBV28 and TRBJ1-1, with 7 bases fitting TRBD1. The CDR3 is made up of 12 amino acids. Germline V gene lookup returns CDR1 MDHEN and CDR2 SYDVKM. J lost 7 bases, V lost 6 bases, and 5 bases had no gene match. The variable domain in full, with the rest retrieved from reference TRBV28 and TRBJ1-1, is DVKVTQSSRYLVKRTGEKVFLECVQDMDHENMFWYRQDPGLGLRLIYFSYDVKMKEKGDIPEGYSVSREKKERFSLILESASTNQTSMYLCASRADRIEAFFGQGTRLTVV.

V and J are TRBV7-2 and TRBJ1-5; D unresolved. V gave up 1 base and J gave up 5 bases, with 12 bases separating them. Germline CDR1 SGHTA, CDR2 FQGNSA. The CDR3 has 15 residues. CDR3 nucleotides: TGTGCCAGCAGCTTAGGAGTAGGGAGCCATCAGCCCCAGCATTTT. This encodes CASSLGVGSHQPQHF.

This clone was detected only once. The chain joins TRBV29-1 to TRBJ1-4, with D perhaps TRBD1 (5 bases). The CDR3 covers 11 residues. Between the trimmed V and J ends, which lost 5 bases and 8 bases, there was a span of 9 bases. From germline, CDR1 is SQVTM and CDR2 ANQGSEA. The DNA of the CDR3 is TGCAGCGTTACGGGGGGAGAAAAACTGTTTTTT. Protein: CSVTGGEKLFF.

This chain uses TRBV5-6 with TRBJ1-3, with a tentative D call TRBD1 (6 bases). The CDR3 has 15 amino acids. Germline CDR1 SGHDT, CDR2 YYEEEE. V lost 4 bases and J 0 bases, leaving 11 bases between the germline ends. The CDR3 region is CASSLDRFSGNTIYF. The CDR3 DNA reads as TGTGCCAGCAGCCTAGACAGGTTCTCTGGAAACACCATATATTTT.

CDR3 sequence: CASSLGRGAPSDTQYF. The CDR3 DNA reads TGCGCCAGCAGCTTGGGCCGGGGGGCCCCCTCGGATACGCAGTATTTT. The chain joins TRBV5-1 to TRBJ2-3; D is perhaps TRBD2 (7 bases). The CDR3 covers 16 residues. Trimming removed 0 bases at V and 6 bases at J, with 17 bases between. The germline V gene encodes CDR1 SGHRS and CDR2 YFSETQ.

The chain uses TRBV5-5 and TRBJ2-7; the match to TRBD1 covers 8 bases. From germline, CDR1 is SGHKS and CDR2 YYEKEE (reference sequence). The CDR3 runs 14 residues. J lost 5 bases, V lost 2 bases, and 6 bases had no gene match. CDR3 DNA: TGTGCCAGCAGCTTCGGTGCAGGGGGCAACGAGCAGTACTTC. The encoded protein is CASSFGAGGNEQYF.

The J gene is TRBJ2-2, the V gene TRBV24-1, with 7 bases aligning to TRBD1. The CDR3 sequence is 16 residues long. Germline CDR1 is KGHDR and CDR2 is SFDVKD. Germline trimming cut 4 bases from V and 1 base from J; bases unmatched to any gene: 5. CDR3 sequence reads: CATSDTGQVNTGELFF. CDR3 nucleotides: TGTGCCACCAGTGACACCGGACAGGTGAACACCGGGGAGCTGTTTTTT.

This clone turned up a few times. This chain links TRBV5-4 with TRBJ1-2; D remains ambiguous. Germline CDR1 reads SGHNT; CDR2 reads YYREEE (reference sequence). V was clipped by 0 bases and J by 0 bases, with 6 bases between them. The CDR3 has 14 residues. The CDR3, as DNA: TGTGCCAGCAGCTTGGAAGTAGCTAACTATGGCTACACCTTC. Its protein product is CASSLEVANYGYTF.

The J gene is TRBJ2-3, the V gene TRBV5-1; 8 bases map to TRBD2. Germline values: CDR1 SGHRS, CDR2 YFSETQ. V shed 3 bases and J 4 bases; nucleotides not matched to a gene: 4. The CDR3 is 14 amino acids. The CDR3 sequence: CASSSGGGADTQYF. CDR3 nucleotide sequence: TGCGCCAGCAGCTCGGGGGGGGGCGCAGATACGCAGTATTTT.

This chain links TRBV2 with TRBJ2-2; 8 bases line up with TRBD1. Germline V lookup: CDR1 SNHLY, CDR2 FYNNEI. CDR3 length equals 13 residues. Trimming took 6 bases from V and 4 from J; bases not matched to a gene: 1. CDR3 loop: CASRTGVTGELFF. DNA of the CDR3: TGTGCCAGCAGGACAGGGGTCACCGGGGAGCTGTTTTTT.

This rearrangement joins TRBV27 to TRBJ1-5; 7 nucleotides agree with TRBD1. This CDR3 contains 13 residues. Trimming removed 2 bases from V and 7 bases from J; junction bases left unmatched: 2. Per germline, CDR1 MNHEY and CDR2 SMNVEV (reference sequence). CDR3 nucleotides: TGTGCCAGCAGTTTAAACAGGGGCCAGCCCCAGCATTTT. Translation gives CASSLNRGQPQHF.

The rearrangement links TRBV6-2 or TRBV6-3 to TRBJ2-1; 8 bases agree with TRBD2. The CDR3 is 15 amino acids. With V trimmed by 2 bases and J by 5 bases, 5 bases remained unmatched. CDR1 is MNHEY, CDR2 SVGEGT, per germline. CDR3 sequence: CASSYPTGGDNEQFF. The CDR3 DNA follows: TGTGCCAGCAGTTACCCGACGGGGGGGGACAATGAGCAGTTCTTC.